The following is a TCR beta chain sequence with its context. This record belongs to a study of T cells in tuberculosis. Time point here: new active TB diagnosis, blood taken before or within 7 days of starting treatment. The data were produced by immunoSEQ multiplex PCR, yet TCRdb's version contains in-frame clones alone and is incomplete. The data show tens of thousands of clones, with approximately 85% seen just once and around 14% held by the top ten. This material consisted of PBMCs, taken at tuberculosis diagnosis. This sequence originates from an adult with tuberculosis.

The CDR3 spells CASSVGWGLAISDTQYF. DNA of the CDR3: TGTGCCAGCAGCGTAGGATGGGGACTAGCGATTTCAGATACGCAGTATTTT. V gene TRBV7-9 combines with J gene TRBJ2-3; 10 positions agree with TRBD2. Germline values: CDR1 SEHNR, CDR2 FQNEAQ (reference sequence). This CDR3 region has 17 residues. The ends lost 5 bases at V and 4 bases at J; junction bases unmatched: 12.